Listed here are 14 T cell receptor beta chains from one sample, sequenced in a study of radiation and T cells in renal cell carcinoma. The time point denotes: baseline pretreatment blood. Treatment defined: 15 Gy SBRT to primary tumor, nephrectomy 4 weeks later. The repertoire was sequenced with immunoSEQ multiplex PCR; TCRdb's copy has only in-frame clones and lacks some. This sample has 110,000 to 150,000 clones, with approximately 82% found just once. This specimen was blood, taken from a patient whose treatment included radiotherapy and nephrectomy. These receptors were collected from a woman aged 45-60 years with renal cell carcinoma.

This clone was seen only a few times. The V call is TRBV5-1, the J call TRBJ2-3; 7 nucleotides agree with TRBD1. With 2 bases clipped from V and 2 bases from J, the junction kept 8 bases outside the gene matches. The germline V gene has CDR1 SGHRS and CDR2 YFSETQ. This CDR3 has 16 residues. CDR3 nucleotides: TGCGCCAGCAGCTTAAGACAGGGAATGGTCACAGATACGCAGTATTTT. It specifies CASSLRQGMVTDTQYF.

Concerning this clone: The same CDR3 is also encoded by other DNA sequences in this sample. The chain uses TRBV5-1 and TRBJ1-1, with D possibly TRBD1 on 5 matching bases. The V and J ends lost 5 bases and 5 bases respectively, with 7 bases between them. This CDR3 spans 11 amino acids. The V gene's germline CDR1 is SGHRS and CDR2 YFSETQ. DNA of the CDR3: TGCGCCAGCAGAGGGGAAACTGAAGCTTTCTTT. This gives the protein CASRGETEAFF. Complete variable domain (other parts from reference TRBV5-1 and TRBJ1-1): KAGVTQTPRYLIKTRGQQVTLSCSPISGHRSVSWYQQTPGQGLQFLFEYFSETQRNKGNFPGRFSGRQFSNSRSEMNVSTLELGDSALYLCASRGETEAFFGQGTRLTVV.

The rearrangement joins TRBV5-1 to TRBJ1-3; D is unresolved. The CDR3 totals 13 residues. The V gene's germline CDR1 is SGHRS and CDR2 YFSETQ. Trimming shortened V by 3 bases and J by 7 bases, and 11 bases separated the two germline ends. The CDR3 bases are TGCGCCAGCAGCTCTTCGGTGGGGAACACCATATATTTT. This codes for CASSSSVGNTIYF.

This chain's CDR3 is CASSPGHRYEQYF. In nucleotides, the CDR3 is TGTGCCAGCAGCCCGGGACACCGATACGAGCAGTACTTC. V is TRBV11-3 and J is TRBJ2-7; D may be TRBD1 (6 bases). Germline V lookup: CDR1 SGHNT, CDR2 YENEEA. V was trimmed by 5 bases and J by 4 bases, leaving 12 bases between them. The CDR3 contains 13 residues.

The chain recombines TRBV6-5 with TRBJ1-1; D not resolved. CDR3 size: 12 residues. V gave up 5 bases and J gave up 1 base, with 5 bases separating them. Looked up from germline, CDR1 is MNHEY and CDR2 is SVGAGI. The CDR3 region has the DNA TGTGCCAGCAGTGGGTCGAACACTGAAGCTTTCTTT. Its protein is CASSGSNTEAFF.

This clone was seen once. This sequence joins TRBV7-2 and TRBJ2-5; 7 positions match TRBD1. The CDR3 spans 14 residues. The V and J ends lost 5 bases and 7 bases, in that order; junction bases with no gene match: 10. Germline CDR1 SGHTA, CDR2 FQGNSA. The CDR3 is CASSLRGPEGTQYF. The CDR3 DNA reads TGTGCCAGCAGCCTTAGGGGGCCAGAAGGGACCCAGTACTTC. Drawing the rest from reference TRBV7-2 and TRBJ2-5, the complete variable domain is GAGVSQSPSNKVTEKGKDVELRCDPISGHTALYWYRQSLGQGLEFLIYFQGNSAPDKSGLPSDRFSAERTGGSVSTLTIQRTQQEDSAVYLCASSLRGPEGTQYFGPGTRLLVL.

The V and J genes are TRBV20-1 and TRBJ2-1, with D hard to call. CDR1 DFQATT and CDR2 SNEGSKA come from the germline V gene (reference sequence). This CDR3 has 11 amino acids. The CDR3 loop reads CRVVAYNEQFF. CDR3 DNA sequence: TGCAGGGTCGTGGCCTACAATGAGCAGTTCTTC.

The CDR3 DNA is TGTGCCAGTAGGGAAACAGGGGCGATATATGAGAATAGCAATCAGCCCCAGCATTTT. Its protein is CASRETGAIYENSNQPQHF. This chain joins TRBV19 and TRBJ1-5; 7 positions agree with TRBD1. Germline-derived CDR1 and CDR2 are LNHDA and SQIVND (reference sequence). The J segment lost 0 bases and the V segment lost 6 bases, leaving 17 bases of the junction unmatched. The CDR3 loop spans 19 amino acids.

The chain is built from TRBV4-1 and TRBJ2-5; the D is unclear. This CDR3 contains 16 residues. The germline gives CDR1 MGHRA, CDR2 YSYEKL. The germline V and J ends were trimmed by 1 base and 0 bases, with 12 bases remaining between them. The CDR3 loop is CASSQVEAMYQETQYF. CDR3 nucleotides: TGCGCCAGCAGCCAAGTCGAGGCGATGTACCAAGAGACCCAGTACTTC.

CDR3 amino acids: CSALTQETQYF. CDR3 sequence (DNA): TGCAGTGCTCTAACTCAAGAGACCCAGTACTTC. V usage is TRBV20-1 and J usage is TRBJ2-5; D ambiguous. V dropped 5 bases and J dropped 2 bases, with 6 bases sitting between them. Germline-derived CDR1 and CDR2 are DFQATT and SNEGSKA (reference sequence). This CDR3 region has 11 residues.

This clone was counted between two and nine times. The CDR3 loop reads CASSQDPRQGLNTIYF. CDR3 DNA: TGTGCCAGCAGCCAAGATCCCCGACAGGGGCTGAACACCATATATTTT. V and J are TRBV4-2 and TRBJ1-3, with 8 bases lining up with TRBD1. CDR1 is LGHNA, CDR2 YNFKEQ, per germline. Trimming took 0 bases from V and 7 from J; bases not matched to a gene: 8. This CDR3 is built from 16 residues.

The chain employs TRBV6-1 and TRBJ1-5; D not certain. Germline values: CDR1 MNHNS, CDR2 SASEGT. Trimming removed 3 bases from V and 2 bases from J, with 8 bases in between. The CDR3 loop spans 14 amino acids. For the CDR3, the DNA is TGTGCCAGCAGTGACAGTAGCCGCAATCAGCCCCAGCATTTT. It specifies CASSDSSRNQPQHF.

This clone appeared many times. V and J are TRBV30 and TRBJ1-5, with D unclear. Looked up from germline, CDR1 is GTSNPN and CDR2 is SVGIG (reference sequence). Trimming removed 3 bases at V and 4 bases at J, with 7 bases between. CDR3 length equals 12 residues. The CDR3 coding sequence is TGTGCCTGGAGGGCTGGTAATCAGCCCCAGCATTTT. Its translation is CAWRAGNQPQHF.

This clone was detected only a few times. V usage is TRBV14 and J usage is TRBJ2-7; the D is unclear. Per the germline V gene, CDR1 is SGHDN and CDR2 is FVKESK. The CDR3 covers 11 residues. The germline V and J ends were trimmed by 1 base and 8 bases, with 6 bases remaining between them. This CDR3 is CASSQVSQQYF. As DNA, the CDR3 is TGTGCCAGCAGCCAAGTGTCCCAGCAGTACTTC.